This T cell receptor (beta chain) originates from a study of T cells after yellow fever vaccination. Study findings and constraints: Of the clonotypes, a small share occurred in both CD4 and CD8 compartments.

V was trimmed by 4 bases and J by 8 bases, leaving 20 bases between them. Germline V lookup: CDR1 MNHEY, CDR2 SMNVEV (reference sequence). The CDR3 is 15 amino acids. Using its own MiXCR run on the 5' RACE reads, TCRdb lists one record per CDR3 protein. Among a few hundred thousand distinct CDR3 sequences, about 3% were seen once, and the ten largest hold roughly 3%. This clonotype has a count of ten or more. The antigen is unknown. The sample consisted of CD4+ T cells sorted from PBMCs, taken 10 days after the yellow fever booster vaccination. The clonotype originates from a man between 18 and 29 years old who received the YFV17D yellow fever vaccine. The chain carries TRBV27 and TRBJ1-2, with D maybe TRBD1 (5 bases). The CDR3 is CASSSGDGRKRGYTF. The DNA of the CDR3 is TGTGCCAGCAGTTCCGGGGACGGCCGTAAAAGGGGCTACACCTTC.